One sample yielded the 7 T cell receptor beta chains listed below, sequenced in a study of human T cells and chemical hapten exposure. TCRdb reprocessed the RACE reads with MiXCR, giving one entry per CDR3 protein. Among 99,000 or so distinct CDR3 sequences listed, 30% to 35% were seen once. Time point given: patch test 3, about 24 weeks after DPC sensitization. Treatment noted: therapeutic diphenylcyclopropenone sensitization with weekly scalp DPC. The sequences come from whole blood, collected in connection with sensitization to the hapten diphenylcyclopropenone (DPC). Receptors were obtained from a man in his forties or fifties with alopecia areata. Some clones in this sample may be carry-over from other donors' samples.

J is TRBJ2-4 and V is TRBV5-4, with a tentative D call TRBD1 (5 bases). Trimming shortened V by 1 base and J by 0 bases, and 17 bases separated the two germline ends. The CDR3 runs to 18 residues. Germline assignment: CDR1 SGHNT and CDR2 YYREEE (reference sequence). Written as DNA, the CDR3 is TGTGCCAGCAGCTTGTACGGACATACCTACCTAGCCAAAAACATTCAGTACTTC. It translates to CASSLYGHTYLAKNIQYF.

CDR3 DNA sequence: TGTGCCAGCAGCCAAGGTTTCGGGGGGGATGAGCAGTTCTTC. The encoded protein is CASSQGFGGDEQFF. This chain joins TRBV3-1 and TRBJ2-1; 8 bases map to TRBD2. This CDR3 comprises 14 residues. The V gene end was trimmed by 1 base and the J gene end by 8 bases; junction bases not matched to a gene: 4. CDR1 is LGHDT and CDR2 is YNNKEL in the germline V gene (reference sequence).

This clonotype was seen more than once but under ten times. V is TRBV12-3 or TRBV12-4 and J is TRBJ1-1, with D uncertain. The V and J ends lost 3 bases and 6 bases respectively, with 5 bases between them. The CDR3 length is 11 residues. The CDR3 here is CASSFGAEAFF. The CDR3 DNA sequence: TGTGCCAGCAGTTTTGGGGCTGAAGCTTTCTTT.

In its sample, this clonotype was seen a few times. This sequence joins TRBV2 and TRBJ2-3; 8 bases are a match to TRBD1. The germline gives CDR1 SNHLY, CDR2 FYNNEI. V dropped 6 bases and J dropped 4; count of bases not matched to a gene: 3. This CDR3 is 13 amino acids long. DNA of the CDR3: TGTGCCAGCAGCGGGACAGGTCCAGATACGCAGTATTTT. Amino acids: CASSGTGPDTQYF.

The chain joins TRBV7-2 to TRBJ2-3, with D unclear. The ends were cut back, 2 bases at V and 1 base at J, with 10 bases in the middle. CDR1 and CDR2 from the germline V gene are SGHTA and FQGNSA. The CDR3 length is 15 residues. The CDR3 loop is CASSLSATRTDTQYF. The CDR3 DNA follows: TGTGCCAGCAGCTTATCGGCTACTCGCACAGATACGCAGTATTTT.

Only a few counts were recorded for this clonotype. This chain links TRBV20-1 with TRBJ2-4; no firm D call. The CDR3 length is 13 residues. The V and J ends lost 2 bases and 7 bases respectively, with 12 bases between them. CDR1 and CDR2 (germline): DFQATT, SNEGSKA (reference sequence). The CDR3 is CSARTAHANIQYF. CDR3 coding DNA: TGCAGTGCTAGAACGGCCCATGCTAACATTCAGTACTTC.

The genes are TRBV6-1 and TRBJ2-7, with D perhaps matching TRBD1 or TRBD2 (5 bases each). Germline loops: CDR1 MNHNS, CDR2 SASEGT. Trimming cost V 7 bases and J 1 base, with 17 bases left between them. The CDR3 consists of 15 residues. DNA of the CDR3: TGTGCCAGCACCAATGCCGGGACGGTTTCCTACGAGCAGTACTTC. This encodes CASTNAGTVSYEQYF.